This T cell receptor (beta chain) was recorded in a study of OX40 agonist ivuxolimab in advanced cancers. Context from the whole study: Ivuxolimab, which targeted the costimulatory receptor OX40 (CD134), was an agonistic, fully human IgG2 monoclonal antibody. Intravenous ivuxolimab was administered to patients every 2 weeks at six dose levels: 0.01, 0.1, 0.3, 1.5, 3 and 10 mg/kg. In the dose-escalation cohort, 75% to 85% of patients were male, and the mean age was roughly 56 years with a range of roughly 20 to 79. Peripheral TCRbeta sequencing was intended to test whether TCR sequence diversity was altered and clonal T-cell expansion was caused by ivuxolimab. Partial responses were achieved by three dose-escalation patients, of whom one had hepatocellular carcinoma and two had cutaneous melanoma. Prior anti-PD-1, anti-PD-L1 or anti-CTLA-4 therapy was permitted, and checkpoint inhibitors had been received by roughly two fifths of dose-escalation patients. The paper reports the monotherapy dose-escalation portion (N of about 52 patients) of the phase I ivuxolimab trial. Among the roughly 52 dose-escalation patients, 19 had hepatocellular carcinoma, approximately 15 melanoma, 9 renal cell carcinoma and 9 head and neck cancer. The paper as a whole reports these results and caveats: At doses of 0.1 to 3.0 mg/kg, clonal expansion of both CD4+ and CD8+ T cells in blood was seen between baseline and week 6. Low levels of normalized T-cell clonal expansion were also seen in some patients who did not respond. After ivuxolimab, expanded clones were on average more numerous among CD8+ T cells than among CD4+ T cells. In the 0.1-3.0 mg/kg groups, partial responders had among the lowest normalized peripheral clonal expansion, particularly in CD8+ T cells. The antigen specificity of the peripheral T cells that underwent clonal expansion was not determined.

V loses 5 bases at its end and J loses 6 bases; junction bases beyond the gene matches: 8. Reading from cysteine to phenylalanine, the CDR3 counts 15 amino acids. Just the 45-base CDR3 DNA is kept, in frame starting at base 1. CDR1 and CDR2 (MNHEY, SMNVEV) derive from the germline V gene (reference sequence). In the case of this clone: Its antigen has not been determined. The input lacks base qualities; no much larger clone sits a single base away.

Genomic DNA was isolated from the sorted cells so that the TCRbeta CDR3 region could be sequenced. The immunoSEQ Assay was used for sequencing of TCRbeta CDR3 regions. The table was pulled from immuneACCESS by TCRdb, which kept in-frame rearrangements only. Such tables lose some clones; where checked, under half of the loss comes from unresolved V genes, and the rest has no known cause. This sample holds roughly 53,000 clones; just under 90% were observed only once. The biggest ten clones account for approximately 5% of the sample. Patients with a history of autoimmune disease or receiving systemic immunosuppression were excluded from the trial. Peripheral blood for TCR sequencing was drawn from every dose cohort at baseline, at cycle 4 day 1 and at cycle 7 day 1. Samples were obtained from an open-label, multicenter, first-in-human phase I dose-escalation trial of ivuxolimab. Adults with locally advanced or metastatic head and neck squamous cell, hepatocellular, melanoma or renal cell carcinoma were enrolled in the trial. Before TCR sequencing, CD4+ T cells and CD8+ T cells were sorted from peripheral blood as separate populations.

Rearrangement joined TRBV27 to TRBJ2-1, with 9 junctional bases fitting TRBD2. The specimen comprised CD4+ or CD8+ T cells sorted from blood, sampled in a trial of the OX40 agonist ivuxolimab. This receptor was identified in an adult with an advanced solid tumor such as melanoma, head and neck, liver or kidney cancer. The DNA is as follows: TGTGCCAGCAGTCCCCCTGGCGGGAGGGGCAATGAGCAGTTCTTC. Translation gives CASSPPGGRGNEQFF.